These 20 T cell receptor beta chains came from one sample sequenced in a study of blood T cell repertoires in COVID-19. Generated by immunoSEQ multiplex PCR, the TCRdb table keeps only in-frame clones and is missing some. The sample lists about 150,000 clones, more than 80% occurring once. Sequencing used peripheral blood. These receptors originate from a man in his fifties or sixties with acute or convalescent COVID-19.

The chain uses TRBV30 and TRBJ1-5; 8 nucleotides agree with TRBD1. The CDR3 consists of 15 residues. V gave up 1 base and J gave up 2 bases; unmatched junction bases: 4. Germline lookup yields CDR1 GTSNPN and CDR2 SVGIG (reference sequence). The CDR3 DNA reads TGTGCCTGGAGTGCCCAGGGGGCTCGCAATCAGCCCCAGCATTTT. This codes for CAWSAQGARNQPQHF.

V is TRBV5-5 and J is TRBJ2-1; no firm D call. Trimming pared 0 bases from V and 0 bases from J, leaving 13 bases between. The CDR3 consists of 17 residues. Germline V gene lookup returns CDR1 SGHKS and CDR2 YYEKEE (reference sequence). CDR3 in amino acids: CASSLAVGPTSYNEQFF. As DNA, the CDR3 is TGTGCCAGCAGCTTGGCGGTGGGCCCGACCTCCTACAATGAGCAGTTCTTC.

V is TRBV10-3 and J is TRBJ2-1; TRBD1 matches 7 bases. This CDR3 spans 15 amino acids. Germline assignment: CDR1 ENHRY and CDR2 SYGVKD. V trimming: 6 bases; J trimming: 1 base; junction bases outside the gene matches: 6. The CDR3 sequence is CAISSQGTSYNEQFF. CDR3 nucleotide sequence: TGTGCCATCAGCTCACAGGGGACATCCTACAATGAGCAGTTCTTC.

J is TRBJ2-1 and V is TRBV7-9; 10 positions match TRBD1. The trim removed 5 bases at V and 6 bases at J, leaving 7 bases unmatched. Germline V gene sequence: CDR1 SEHNR, CDR2 FQNEAQ (reference sequence). The CDR3 covers 15 residues. CDR3 amino acids: CASSQGQGVVNEQFF. CDR3 nucleotide sequence: TGTGCCAGCAGCCAAGGACAGGGGGTGGTCAATGAGCAGTTCTTC. Full variable domain (remainder filled in from reference TRBV7-9 and TRBJ2-1): DTGVSQNPRHKITKRGQNVTFRCDPISEHNRLYWYRQTLGQGPEFLTYFQNEAQLEKSRLLSDRFSAERPKGSFSTLEIQRTEQGDSAMYLCASSQGQGVVNEQFFGPGTRLTVL.

The V and J genes are TRBV5-3 and TRBJ1-2; 10 nucleotides agree with TRBD1. TRBV5-3 is sorted into the ORF group, with uncertain function. This CDR3 spans 16 amino acids. Germline trimming cut 4 bases from V and 4 bases from J; bases unmatched to any gene: 10. The CDR3 region has the DNA TGTGCCAGAAGCCATACCGGACAGGGGGTGGTCTATGGCTACACCTTC. Translation: CARSHTGQGVVYGYTF.

This clone was counted between two and nine times. The CDR3 loop reads CASSPLAQETQYF. The CDR3 DNA follows: TGTGCCAGCAGCCCCTTGGCCCAAGAGACCCAGTACTTC. The V gene is TRBV14, the J gene TRBJ2-5; D is unresolved. CDR1 is SGHDN, CDR2 FVKESK, per germline. The CDR3 length is 13 residues. Trimming shortened V by 4 bases and J by 1 base, and 7 bases separated the two germline ends.

The rearrangement links TRBV24-1 to TRBJ1-5; the D gene is possibly TRBD1 (6 bases). This CDR3 has 15 residues. Germline-derived CDR1 and CDR2 are KGHDR and SFDVKD. V shed 4 bases and J shed 1 base, with 10 bases lying between them. CDR3 region: CATSEGQSSNQPQHF. The CDR3 nucleotides read TGTGCCACCAGTGAGGGACAATCGAGCAATCAGCCCCAGCATTTT.

Concerning this clone: A read error may produce the germline difference seen at one junction end. The chain couples TRBV28 to TRBJ1-4; 9 positions agree with TRBD1. The germline V gene has CDR1 MDHEN and CDR2 SYDVKM. This CDR3 spans 15 amino acids. CDR3 nucleotides: TGTGCCAGCAGTTTAGGGGACAGGGCCACCGAAAGACTGTTTTTT. Its translation is CASSLGDRATERLFF.

The rearrangement joins TRBV4-2 to TRBJ2-7; 9 bases match TRBD2. Germline V gene data show CDR1 as LGHNA and CDR2 as YNFKEQ. V shed 0 bases, J shed 7 bases, and the junction held 7 bases outside the gene matches. This CDR3 is built from 15 residues. The CDR3 sequence: CASSQDAGGQWEQYF. The CDR3 DNA reads as TGTGCCAGCAGCCAAGACGCGGGAGGGCAGTGGGAGCAGTACTTC.

This clone showed up just once. The chain couples TRBV7-2 to TRBJ2-1; D is unresolved. Germline V gene sequence: CDR1 SGHTA, CDR2 FQGNSA. Trimming stripped 5 bases from V and 0 bases from J, with 5 bases between. CDR3 size: 13 residues. The CDR3 nucleotides are TGTGCCAGCAGCACAAGCTCCTACAATGAGCAGTTCTTC. Translation: CASSTSSYNEQFF.

The chain has TRBV7-2 and TRBJ1-2; D perhaps matches TRBD1 (5 bases). The germline CDR1 and CDR2 sequences are SGHTA and FQGNSA. The CDR3 sequence is 13 residues long. Trimming stripped 3 bases from V and 8 bases from J, with 13 bases between. CDR3 amino acids: CASSLGGRRGYTF. The CDR3 nucleotides are TGTGCCAGCAGCTTGGGGGGACGGAGGGGCTACACCTTC.

This chain links TRBV5-1 with TRBJ2-3; 7 bases are shared with TRBD1. Trimming cost V 0 bases and J 1 base; bases outside gene matches: 5. The CDR3 extends over 16 amino acids. Germline V CDR1 and CDR2: SGHRS, YFSETQ. The CDR3 loop is CASSLGLDRGTDTQYF. DNA for the CDR3: TGCGCCAGCAGCTTGGGGCTAGACAGGGGCACAGATACGCAGTATTTT.

The V call is TRBV5-1, the J call TRBJ2-1; the D is unclear. Germline V gene sequence: CDR1 SGHRS, CDR2 YFSETQ. The CDR3 sequence is 15 residues long. Trimming pared 0 bases from V and 4 bases from J, leaving 11 bases between. This chain's CDR3 is CASSLASRKYNEQFF. The CDR3 DNA follows: TGCGCCAGCAGCTTGGCCTCGCGGAAATACAATGAGCAGTTCTTC.

The rearrangement uses TRBV28 and TRBJ1-1, with a tentative D call TRBD1 (5 bases). This CDR3 is 15 amino acids long. V lost 2 bases and J lost 1, with 11 bases in between. Germline V lookup: CDR1 MDHEN, CDR2 SYDVKM. CDR3 loop: CASSLEWTTNTEAFF. In nucleotides, the CDR3 is TGTGCCAGCAGTTTAGAGTGGACAACGAACACTGAAGCTTTCTTT.

The chain uses TRBV27 and TRBJ1-2; D is undetermined. This CDR3 is built from 14 residues. The germline CDR1 and CDR2 sequences are MNHEY and SMNVEV (reference sequence). V shed 0 bases and J shed 2 bases, with 7 bases lying between them. The CDR3 reads CASSLSRVNYGYTF. Here the CDR3 DNA reads TGTGCCAGCAGTTTATCGCGGGTAAACTATGGCTACACCTTC.

The chain carries TRBV6-5 and TRBJ2-1, with 10 bases that match TRBD1. The V segment lost 5 bases and the J segment 10 bases; nucleotides outside the gene matches: 11. The CDR3 sequence is 15 residues long. Germline values: CDR1 MNHEY, CDR2 SVGAGI. The CDR3 region is CASSNRDRGSNEQFF. CDR3 sequence (DNA): TGTGCCAGCAGTAACCGGGACAGGGGTTCCAACGAGCAGTTCTTC.

The V and J genes are TRBV29-1 and TRBJ1-2; D might be TRBD1 (5 bases). Germline CDR1 and CDR2: SQVTM and ANQGSEA. V was pared by 5 bases and J by 2 bases, with 6 bases between. The CDR3 spans 11 residues. CDR3: CSVRGNYGYTF. CDR3 DNA: TGCAGCGTTCGGGGGAACTATGGCTACACCTTC.

The V gene is TRBV27, the J gene TRBJ2-1; a weak D match, TRBD2 (6 bases). CDR1 MNHEY and CDR2 SMNVEV come from the germline V gene (reference sequence). The CDR3 is 13 residues long. V dropped 5 bases and J dropped 14 bases, with 19 bases sitting between them. As DNA, the CDR3 is TGTGCCAGCAGTCCGGACTCCTACGGGAGCGAGTTCTTC. Protein sequence: CASSPDSYGSEFF.

This chain uses TRBV24-1 with TRBJ1-4, with unresolved D. Per germline, CDR1 KGHDR and CDR2 SFDVKD. CDR3 length: 15 residues. The V end lost 0 bases, the J end lost 4 bases, and 8 bases lay between the germline ends. For the CDR3, the DNA is TGTGCCACCAGTGATTTGGGTAGAATTAATGAAAAACTGTTTTTT. It codes for CATSDLGRINEKLFF.

The CDR3 DNA reads as TGTGCCAGCACCTCGGGGAACACTGAAGCTTTCTTT. It is translated as CASTSGNTEAFF. This chain links TRBV28 with TRBJ1-1; no clear D. Germline CDR1 MDHEN, CDR2 SYDVKM. The CDR3 is made up of 12 amino acids. Between the trimmed V and J ends, which lost 7 bases and 1 base, there was a span of 7 bases. The variable domain in full, with the rest retrieved from reference TRBV28 and TRBJ1-1, is DVKVTQSSRYLVKRTGEKVFLECVQDMDHENMFWYRQDPGLGLRLIYFSYDVKMKEKGDIPEGYSVSREKKERFSLILESASTNQTSMYLCASTSGNTEAFFGQGTRLTVV.